The rows below give T cell receptor beta chains drawn from one sample of a study of T cell responses to AZD1222 COVID-19 vaccine. Method: immunoSEQ multiplex PCR; TCRdb's copy keeps in-frame clones and lacks some. The data show around 130,000 clones, over 75% seen once. Specimen: peripheral blood, collected on day 0 of AZD1222 vaccination. The receptors shown here come from an adult in good health. Both conserved end residues are part of each CDR3. D genes are given only for firm matches.

>TRBJ1-2|TRBV14|NA
TGTGCCAGCAGCCTTGGCGACGGCTACACCTTC
CASSLGDGYTF
>TRBJ2-1|TRBV6-5|NA
TGTGCCAGCAGTTACGTCAAAGGGTCGGTTTACAATGAGCAGTTCTTC
CASSYVKGSVYNEQFF
>TRBJ2-7|TRBV5-1|NA
TGCGCCAGCAGCTTAGAACGATACGAGCAGTACTTC
CASSLERYEQYF
>TRBJ1-6|TRBV18|TRBD1
TGTGCCAGCTCACAAGACGCTGGACAGGGGTCACCCCTCCACTTT
CASSQDAGQGSPLHF
>TRBJ1-6|TRBV6-1|NA
TGTGCCAGCAGTGAGGAACCGGGACAAACTTCACCCCTCCACTTT
CASSEEPGQTSPLHF
>TRBJ1-1|TRBV4-1|NA
TGCGCCAGCAGCCTACCTCGGGACACCTCCAACACTGAAGCTTTCTTT
CASSLPRDTSNTEAFF
>TRBJ2-1|TRBV5-1|TRBD2
TGCGCCAGCAGCCGACTAGCGGAGATATACAATGAGCAGTTCTTC
CASSRLAEIYNEQFF
>TRBJ2-2|TRBV5-4|TRBD2
TGTGCCAGCAGATTTATGACTAGCGGCACCGGGGAGCTGTTTTTT
CASRFMTSGTGELFF
>TRBJ1-4|TRBV19|TRBD1
TGTGCCAGTAGCTATAGGGGACAGGGGGTTGCAACTAATGAAAAACTGTTTTTT
CASSYRGQGVATNEKLFF
>TRBJ2-3|TRBV6-4|NA
TGTGCCAGCAGTCCCGGACGGGAAGTCGATACGCAGTATTTT
CASSPGREVDTQYF
>TRBJ1-6|TRBV6-5|NA
TGTGCCAGCAGTTACTCGGTCCAGGGATCTTCACCCCTCCACTTT
CASSYSVQGSSPLHF
>TRBJ2-3|TRBV21-1|NA
TGTGCCAGCAGCAAACCATGTGACAGGGGGTGTGCAGATACGCAGTATTTT
CASSKPCDRGCADTQYF